The clone carrying this T cell receptor (beta chain) was seen a handful of times. Its cognate antigen is unknown. The entry originates in a study of regulatory T cells in long-lasting Graves disease. Study outcomes and limitations: Favored usage of TRBV28, TRBJ1-2 and TRBJ2-5 was recorded in persistent disease.

Relying on iRepertoire HTBI primers and Arm-PCR of CDR3 regions, the team built TCR beta libraries. TCRdb used MiXCR to reprocess the multiplex PCR reads, holding one entry per CDR3 protein. The table includes around 450,000 distinct CDR3 sequences, roughly 21% detected once. The germline V gene has CDR1 ENHRY and CDR2 SYGVKD. Between the trimmed V and J ends, which lost 6 bases and 6 bases, there was a span of 21 bases. This CDR3 is built from 15 residues. Documented time point: persistent/refractory GD, antithyroid drugs over 5 years with positive TRAb. Making the TCR library involved RNA that had been extracted from PBMCs. Xi'an, China, was home to the endocrinology department that provided patients.

The chain employs TRBV10-3 and TRBJ2-7; D possibly corresponds to TRBD1 (5 bases). This sequence was found in a female donor with Graves disease. The specimen comprised peripheral blood mononuclear cells (PBMCs), sampled when the disease was refractory, from a patient treated with antithyroid drugs. The CDR3 DNA reads TGTGCCATCAGCCAAACCCACCTTACAGGTCGCGAGCAGTACTTC. Amino acid sequence: CAISQTHLTGREQYF.